This paragraph reports one TCR beta chain. Repertoires were generated with immunoSEQ multiplex PCR, while TCRdb's copy carries only in-frame clones and drops some. The table includes around 80,000 clones, approximately 95% detected once. These data belong to a study of T cell changes during pregnancy in multiple sclerosis. The J segment lost 3 bases and the V segment lost 3 bases, leaving 4 bases of the junction unmatched. Germline lookup yields CDR1 LNHDA and CDR2 SQIVND (reference sequence). CDR3 length: 15 residues. This receptor was obtained from a female donor in good health, enrolled as a control in a pregnancy study. The source was peripheral blood, collected in the second trimester of pregnancy. The rearrangement links TRBV19 to TRBJ2-3; 9 bases agree with TRBD1. CDR3 protein: CASSIMGQGTDTQYF. The CDR3 nucleotides are TGTGCCAGTAGTATTATGGGACAGGGTACAGATACGCAGTATTTT. The variable domain in full, completed from reference TRBV19 and TRBJ2-3, reads DGGITQSPKYLFRKEGQNVTLSCEQNLNHDAMYWYRQDPGQGLRLIYYSQIVNDFQKGDIAEGYSVSREKKESFPLTVTSAQKNPTAFYLCASSIMGQGTDTQYFGPGTRLTVL.